This is a list of T cell receptor beta chains from one sample in a study of blood T cell repertoires in COVID-19. TCRdb's table, derived via immunoSEQ multiplex PCR, lists solely in-frame clones and lacks some. This table holds 110,000 or so clones, over 75% found once. Material for sequencing was peripheral blood. The receptors originated from a man aged 50-59 years with acute or convalescent COVID-19. The CDR3 runs from the conserved cysteine through the conserved F or W. The D gene is left open where the match is weak. Part of the rows lack a size; the others show once, few, many or a class for expanded clones.

j_call	v_call	d_call	clone_size	cdr3_aa	cdr3_nt
TRBJ2-2	TRBV5-1	TRBD2	.	CASSFGTSGGARTGELFF	TGCGCCAGCAGCTTTGGGACTAGCGGGGGGGCGAGGACCGGGGAGCTGTTTTTT
TRBJ2-3	TRBV5-1	.	.	CASQKLDSSTDTQYF	TGCGCCTCCCAAAAATTGGACTCAAGCACAGATACGCAGTATTTT
TRBJ2-4	TRBV3-1/TRBV3-2	TRBD2	.	CASSQGLAGGWPYF	TGTGCCAGCAGCCAGGGACTAGCGGGGGGTTGGCCGTACTTC
TRBJ2-3	TRBV5-8	TRBD2	.	CASSRRTSGGITDTQYF	TGTGCCAGCAGCCGTCGGACTAGCGGGGGAATCACAGATACGCAGTATTTT
TRBJ2-2	TRBV2	TRBD1	.	CASRGQGANTGELFF	TGTGCCAGCAGGGGACAGGGGGCGAACACCGGGGAGCTGTTTTTT
TRBJ1-6	TRBV11-3	TRBD1	.	CASSQGANSPLHF	TGTGCCAGCAGCCAGGGGGCAAATTCACCCCTCCACTTT
TRBJ2-1	TRBV5-6	.	.	CASSYRGLYNEQFF	TGTGCCAGCAGTTATCGGGGACTCTACAATGAGCAGTTCTTC
TRBJ1-3	TRBV2	.	few	CASRQEQGTAGNTIYF	TGTGCCAGCAGGCAAGAACAGGGAACTGCTGGAAACACCATATATTTT
TRBJ1-2	TRBV5-4	.	.	CASSLGLSNYGYTF	TGTGCCAGCAGCTTGGGGTTGAGTAACTATGGCTACACCTTC
TRBJ2-4	TRBV28	TRBD1	once	CASSPTGQGIHIQYF	TGTGCCAGCAGTCCCACGGGACAGGGGATCCACATTCAGTACTTC
TRBJ1-1	TRBV6-4	TRBD1	once	CASSDSCAPSVDRENTEAFF	TGTGCCAGCAGTGACTCGTGTGCGCCCTCCGTGGACAGGGAGAACACTGAAGCTTTCTTT
TRBJ1-1	TRBV6-1	.	.	CASSEVQGTEAFF	TGTGCCAGCAGTGAAGTTCAGGGGACTGAAGCTTTCTTT
TRBJ1-3	TRBV3-1/TRBV3-2	.	.	CASSQAMGPGNTIYF	TGTGCCAGCAGCCAAGCCATGGGCCCCGGAAACACCATATATTTT
TRBJ2-1	TRBV11-2	TRBD2	.	CASSLVAQRGNEQFF	TGTGCCAGCAGCTTAGTGGCCCAGCGGGGCAATGAGCAGTTCTTC
TRBJ1-6	TRBV28	.	few	CASSPGGGVGSPLHF	TGTGCCAGCAGCCCTGGAGGAGGGGTGGGATCACCCCTCCACTTT
TRBJ2-7	TRBV9	TRBD2	once	CASSVGVAGGGEQYF	TGTGCCAGCAGCGTAGGTGTAGCGGGGGGTGGCGAGCAGTACTTC
TRBJ2-2	TRBV4-1	TRBD2	.	CASSQDDMASGGRSTGELFF	TGCGCCAGCAGCCAAGATGATATGGCTAGCGGGGGCCGAAGTACCGGGGAGCTGTTTTTT
TRBJ2-5	TRBV11-2	TRBD2	.	CASSSRGGLDPGTQYF	TGTGCCAGCAGCTCGCGGGGGGGCCTCGACCCTGGGACCCAGTACTTC
TRBJ1-2	TRBV9	.	.	CASSAGQQFNYGYTF	TGTGCCAGCAGCGCCGGACAACAATTCAACTATGGCTACACCTTC
TRBJ2-7	TRBV7-3	TRBD1	few	CASSPSRGRDEQYF	TGTGCCAGCAGCCCATCCAGGGGGCGGGACGAGCAGTACTTC
TRBJ1-5	TRBV7-8	TRBD1	once	CASAEDRTRGQPQHF	TGTGCCAGCGCCGAGGACAGGACGCGAGGACAGCCCCAGCATTTT
TRBJ2-7	TRBV30	.	few	CAVTGSSYEQYF	TGTGCCGTCACAGGGAGCTCCTACGAGCAGTACTTC
TRBJ2-1	TRBV5-4	TRBD2	.	CASSLGLGGAYNEQFF	TGTGCCAGCAGCTTGGGCCTGGGGGGGGCCTACAATGAGCAGTTCTTC
TRBJ1-1	TRBV27	.	.	CASNPGGAEAFF	TGTGCCAGCAATCCCGGAGGGGCTGAAGCTTTCTTT